This T cell receptor (beta chain) came from a study of blood T cell repertoires in COVID-19. Study-level background: Sites in the United States, Italy and Spain provided acute and convalescent COVID-19 samples. The analysed material was cDNA or gDNA that came from T cells, B-cell-depleted T cells, or PBMCs.

Per the study methods: Estimates of nucleated cell counts were drawn from the amplification of reference gene primers. Clones were read by immunoSEQ multiplex PCR, and TCRdb kept only the in-frame ones, dropping some. D and trimming come from the DNA, and the V and J calls and clone size come from that table. This sample has 100,000 to 130,000 clones; about 91% occur once, and the top ten carry around 7%. The sample consisted of peripheral blood. The receptor was isolated from a man over 45 with active or convalescent COVID-19.

The CDR3 DNA sequence: TGCAGCGTCAAGGGGCTAGCGGGAGGCTCCTACGAGCAGTACTTC. It codes for CSVKGLAGGSYEQYF. The chain is built from TRBV29-1 and TRBJ2-7, with TRBD2 identical over 11 bases. The CDR3 loop spans 15 amino acids. The germline CDR1 and CDR2 sequences are SQVTM and ANQGSEA. Trimming removed 6 bases from V and 0 bases from J; junction bases left unmatched: 7.